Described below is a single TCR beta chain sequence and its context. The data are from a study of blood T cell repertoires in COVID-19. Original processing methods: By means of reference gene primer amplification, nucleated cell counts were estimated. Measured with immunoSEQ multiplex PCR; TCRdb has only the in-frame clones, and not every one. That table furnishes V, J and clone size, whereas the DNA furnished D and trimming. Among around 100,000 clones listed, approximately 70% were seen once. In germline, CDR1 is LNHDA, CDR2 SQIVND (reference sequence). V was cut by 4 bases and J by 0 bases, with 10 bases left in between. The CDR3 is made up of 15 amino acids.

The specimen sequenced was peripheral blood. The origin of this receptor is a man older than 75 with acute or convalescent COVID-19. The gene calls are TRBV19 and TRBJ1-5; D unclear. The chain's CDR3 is CASSTRAYSNQPQHF. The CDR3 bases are TGTGCCAGTAGTACCAGAGCGTATAGCAATCAGCCCCAGCATTTT.